The TCR beta chain described here comes from a study of radiotherapy plus CTLA-4 blockade in lung cancer. CDR3 length equals 14 residues. V was pared by 3 bases and J by 3 bases, with 12 bases between. Looked up from germline, CDR1 is MNHEY and CDR2 is SMNVEV (reference sequence). Profiling relied on immunoSEQ multiplex PCR, and the TCRdb table lists in-frame clones only, not all of them. This repertoire shows over 60,000 clones, around 90% found once; its top ten account for 35% to 45%. The specimen was peripheral blood, collected from a patient treated with radiotherapy plus ipilimumab. This clonotype was sampled from a human donor with non-small cell lung cancer that progressed on radiotherapy plus ipilimumab. The chain links TRBV27 to TRBJ2-7; D not resolved. CDR3 protein: CASSFGIRSYEQYF. The CDR3 bases are TGTGCCAGCAGTTTTGGGATCAGGAGCTACGAGCAGTACTTC.